These T cell receptor beta chains were read from a single sample in a study of blood T cell repertoires in COVID-19. Profiling relied on immunoSEQ multiplex PCR, and the TCRdb table lists in-frame clones only, not all of them. The top ten hold around 12% of the sample, which has about 240,000 clones, 82% seen once. Source material: peripheral blood. The source is a woman in her sixties or seventies with active or convalescent COVID-19. Each CDR3 is given with its conserved first and last residue. The order of the fields is D gene, clone size, J gene, V gene, CDR3 DNA, CDR3 protein. The D gene is left open where the match is weak. Part of the rows lack a size; the others show once, few, many or a class for expanded clones.

D gene: NA
clone size: once
J gene: TRBJ1-5
V gene: TRBV2
CDR3 DNA: TGTGCCAGCAGCGAAGGGGCCCCGGGCAATCAGCCCCAGCATTTT
CDR3 protein: CASSEGAPGNQPQHF

D gene: NA
clone size: NA
J gene: TRBJ1-2
V gene: TRBV19
CDR3 DNA: TGTGCCAGTAGTATGAACAGCCACTATGGCTACACCTTC
CDR3 protein: CASSMNSHYGYTF

D gene: TRBD2
clone size: NA
J gene: TRBJ2-3
V gene: TRBV4-1
CDR3 DNA: TGCGCCAGCAGCCAAAGAGCCGGGACTAGCGGGGGGGCACCCCCAGGGGCAGATACGCAGTATTTT
CDR3 protein: CASSQRAGTSGGAPPGADTQYF

D gene: TRBD1
clone size: NA
J gene: TRBJ1-2
V gene: TRBV27
CDR3 DNA: TGTGCCAGCAGTTTATTGGGGGACAGGAAAAACTATGGCTACACCTTC
CDR3 protein: CASSLLGDRKNYGYTF

D gene: NA
clone size: NA
J gene: TRBJ1-4
V gene: TRBV27
CDR3 DNA: TGTGCCAGCAGTTCCTCGACCAGGGGAGCGGCTAATGAAAAACTGTTTTTT
CDR3 protein: CASSSSTRGAANEKLFF

D gene: TRBD1
clone size: NA
J gene: TRBJ1-1
V gene: TRBV2
CDR3 DNA: TGTGCCAGCAGTCCCCGCAGGGGGCTCACTGAAGCTTTCTTT
CDR3 protein: CASSPRRGLTEAFF

D gene: TRBD1
clone size: NA
J gene: TRBJ2-7
V gene: TRBV9
CDR3 DNA: TGTGCCAGCAGCGCCGGACAGGGCCGTTACGAGCAGTACTTC
CDR3 protein: CASSAGQGRYEQYF

D gene: NA
clone size: NA
J gene: TRBJ1-4
V gene: TRBV27
CDR3 DNA: TGTGCCAGCAGTACGAGACAGGTTTCTAGCCCCAATACTAATGAAAAACTGTTTTTT
CDR3 protein: CASSTRQVSSPNTNEKLFF

D gene: NA
clone size: NA
J gene: TRBJ1-6
V gene: TRBV4-2
CDR3 DNA: TGTGCCAGCAGCCAAGTGAGGCGCGATGGGAATTCACCCCTCCACTTT
CDR3 protein: CASSQVRRDGNSPLHF

D gene: TRBD2
clone size: NA
J gene: TRBJ2-7
V gene: TRBV30
CDR3 DNA: TGTGCCTGGAGCCCGAGCCACCAGCGGGGGGTCTCCTACGAGCAGTACTTC
CDR3 protein: CAWSPSHQRGVSYEQYF

D gene: NA
clone size: few
J gene: TRBJ1-1
V gene: TRBV11-2
CDR3 DNA: TGTGCCAGCAGCGCGGCAACTGGGGGCAAGAACACTGAAGCTTTCTTT
CDR3 protein: CASSAATGGKNTEAFF

D gene: TRBD1
clone size: many
J gene: TRBJ1-1
V gene: TRBV18
CDR3 DNA: TGTGCCAGCTCACCAATTGACAGGGAAGGGACTGAAGCTTTCTTT
CDR3 protein: CASSPIDREGTEAFF

D gene: TRBD1
clone size: NA
J gene: TRBJ1-2
V gene: TRBV9
CDR3 DNA: TGTGCCAGCAGCGTAGTTGGGACAGGGAATGGCTACACCTTC
CDR3 protein: CASSVVGTGNGYTF

D gene: NA
clone size: NA
J gene: TRBJ1-2
V gene: TRBV30
CDR3 DNA: TGTGCCTGGAGTACCCCCCCGGATGGCTACACCTTC
CDR3 protein: CAWSTPPDGYTF

D gene: NA
clone size: few
J gene: TRBJ1-2
V gene: TRBV30
CDR3 DNA: TGTGCCTGGAGGGCTGAGGGGGGGGCCCGGTATGTTGGCTACACCTTC
CDR3 protein: CAWRAEGGARYVGYTF

D gene: NA
clone size: once
J gene: TRBJ2-7
V gene: TRBV19
CDR3 DNA: TGTGCCAGTAGTATATACCCCCTACAGGGGGGGGGCGAGCAGTACTTC
CDR3 protein: CASSIYPLQGGGEQYF

D gene: NA
clone size: once
J gene: TRBJ2-1
V gene: TRBV30
CDR3 DNA: TGTGCCTGGAGTGTTGGTCGACTAGTCTACAATGAGCAGTTCTTC
CDR3 protein: CAWSVGRLVYNEQFF

D gene: NA
clone size: NA
J gene: TRBJ2-5
V gene: TRBV30
CDR3 DNA: TGTGCCTGGAATTTAGGGGGGGGCCTGGGAGAGACCCAGTACTTC
CDR3 protein: CAWNLGGGLGETQYF

D gene: TRBD1
clone size: NA
J gene: TRBJ1-5
V gene: TRBV3-1/TRBV3-2
CDR3 DNA: TGTGCCAGCAGCTTAGGACAGGGAGGCAATCAGCCCCAGCATTTT
CDR3 protein: CASSLGQGGNQPQHF

D gene: NA
clone size: NA
J gene: TRBJ2-7
V gene: TRBV7-8
CDR3 DNA: TGTGCCAGCAGCTCGAGCAGGGTGCAAACCTACGAGCAGTACTTC
CDR3 protein: CASSSSRVQTYEQYF

D gene: NA
clone size: NA
J gene: TRBJ1-3
V gene: TRBV5-1
CDR3 DNA: TGCGCCAGCGGTGCAGAGAGCGCTGGAAACACCATATATTTT
CDR3 protein: CASGAESAGNTIYF

D gene: TRBD1
clone size: NA
J gene: TRBJ1-5
V gene: TRBV30
CDR3 DNA: TGTGCCTGGAGTCCCGGGGTAAGGGGGCCCGACCAGCCCCAGCATTTT
CDR3 protein: CAWSPGVRGPDQPQHF

D gene: NA
clone size: NA
J gene: TRBJ2-1
V gene: TRBV10-3
CDR3 DNA: TGTGCCATCAGTGAGTCGGAGGGGATCAATGAGCAGTTCTTC
CDR3 protein: CAISESEGINEQFF

D gene: TRBD1
clone size: NA
J gene: TRBJ1-2
V gene: TRBV6-5
CDR3 DNA: TGTGCCAGCAGTTCTCCCGGGACAGCCTATGGCTACACCTTC
CDR3 protein: CASSSPGTAYGYTF

D gene: TRBD2
clone size: NA
J gene: TRBJ2-7
V gene: TRBV7-3
CDR3 DNA: TGTGCCAGCAGCCCGGGGGAGGGGCTCACCTCCTACGAGCAGTACTTC
CDR3 protein: CASSPGEGLTSYEQYF

D gene: TRBD1
clone size: few
J gene: TRBJ1-2
V gene: TRBV6-5
CDR3 DNA: TGTGCCAGCAGTTACTTGACAGGGGACACTAACTATGGCTACACCTTC
CDR3 protein: CASSYLTGDTNYGYTF

D gene: NA
clone size: NA
J gene: TRBJ2-7
V gene: TRBV19
CDR3 DNA: TGTGCCAGTAGTAGCGGAGGGGCGATATACGAGCAGTACTTC
CDR3 protein: CASSSGGAIYEQYF

D gene: NA
clone size: few
J gene: TRBJ1-1
V gene: TRBV5-1
CDR3 DNA: TGCGCCAGCAGCCTTCAGGGGCAGGGGAACACTGAAGCTTTCTTT
CDR3 protein: CASSLQGQGNTEAFF

D gene: TRBD1
clone size: NA
J gene: TRBJ1-4
V gene: TRBV9
CDR3 DNA: TGTGCCAGCAGCGAGGGTACAGGGGTAGGTGAAAAACTGTTTTTT
CDR3 protein: CASSEGTGVGEKLFF

D gene: NA
clone size: NA
J gene: TRBJ2-1
V gene: TRBV4-1
CDR3 DNA: TGCGCCAGCAGCCAAGGGCGGACTGAGTACAATGAGCAGTTCTTC
CDR3 protein: CASSQGRTEYNEQFF

D gene: NA
clone size: NA
J gene: TRBJ1-2
V gene: TRBV5-1
CDR3 DNA: TGCGCCAGCAGCCCGGGGGAATCCTATGGCTACACCTTC
CDR3 protein: CASSPGESYGYTF

D gene: TRBD1
clone size: NA
J gene: TRBJ2-7
V gene: TRBV4-1
CDR3 DNA: TGCGCCAGCAGCCGAAAGACACCGGGACAGGGGGCCGATGAGCAGTACTTC
CDR3 protein: CASSRKTPGQGADEQYF

D gene: NA
clone size: NA
J gene: TRBJ1-2
V gene: TRBV7-9
CDR3 DNA: TGTGCCAGCAGCCGGGTAGGGGGGGCGCGTGGCTACACCTTC
CDR3 protein: CASSRVGGARGYTF

D gene: NA
clone size: NA
J gene: TRBJ2-1
V gene: TRBV7-2
CDR3 DNA: TGTGCCAGCAGCTCCCAGTATCGCTCCTACAATGAGCAGTTCTTC
CDR3 protein: CASSSQYRSYNEQFF

D gene: NA
clone size: NA
J gene: TRBJ2-3
V gene: TRBV7-2
CDR3 DNA: TGTGCCAGCAGCCCCCATGCCGGGGTCACAGATACGCAGTATTTT
CDR3 protein: CASSPHAGVTDTQYF